This T cell receptor (beta chain) originates from a study of graft-versus-host responses after intestinal transplantation (dated by TCRdb to about 2021). For context, the study as a whole: Multivisceral, liver-intestinal, or isolated intestinal transplants were received by the recipients. Every recipient was given anti-thymocyte globulin induction, then maintenance tacrolimus and steroids for approximately 3 years. Graft-versus-host and host-versus-graft alloreactive T cell clones were tracked in the graft, circulation and bone marrow after intestinal transplantation using bulk TCR-beta CDR3 sequencing. Alloreactive clones were identified by sequencing pre-transplant mixed lymphocyte reaction products and comparing these products with unstimulated pre-transplant donor and recipient T cells. A cohort of about two dozen intestinal transplant recipients, including one retransplant, was enrolled, and a few patients lacking pretransplant specimens were excluded. Donor T cell macrochimerism was defined as a peak of at least 4% donor T cells among recipient peripheral blood mononuclear cells. Samples from three later patients were sequenced in-house on an Illumina MiSeq with MiXCR processing rather than by the commercial service. What the authors observed across the whole study: Early after transplant, peak levels of circulating GvH clones were associated with declines in HvG clones. GvH clones were detected in recipient bone marrow, and some of these GvH clones were observed earlier in ileal mucosa or blood, consistent with an intestinal mucosal origin. In the allografts of patients with donor T cell macrochimerism, GvH to HvG T cell clonal ratios were high. Conclusions were limited by the relatively low number and heterogeneity of intestinal transplant patients.

Library preparation was by the immunoSEQ multiplex PCR assay. For most patients, genomic DNA was isolated with the Qiagen DNeasy Blood and Tissue Kit and sent frozen to Adaptive Biotechnologies for TCR sequencing. Adaptive Biotechnologies carried out high-throughput TCR-beta CDR3 sequencing of genomic DNA for most patients. The published analysis was carried out like this. Adaptive's ImmunoSEQ software was the source of the TCR sequencing data for 15 to 20 patients, while a few other patients were processed with MiXCR and VDJtools. CD4 versus CD8 sorting errors were corrected by removing sequences found in both subsets at a frequency ratio below 5:1. CDR3 nucleotide sequences shared between donor and recipient were removed because their origin could not be assigned. To be classed as alloreactive, a clone needed at least 2-fold expansion over unstimulated cells and a minimum CFSE-low frequency of 0.002% (template counts) or 0.001% (read counts). A clone was considered mappable if detected in the sequenced pre-transplant spleen, lymph node, or MLR CFSE-low populations of the donor or recipient. The cumulative frequency of alloreactive clones was calculated as a percentage of all sequences, weighted by copy number. The table was pulled from immuneACCESS by TCRdb, which kept in-frame rearrangements only. Such tables lose some clones; where checked, under half of the loss comes from unresolved V genes, and the rest has no known cause. V, J and clone size were drawn from that table, and D and trimming were deduced from the DNA. Counted in this sample were just over 95,000 clones; 80% to 95% of them appeared once. 0.15% to 0.2% of the sample goes to the ten largest clones.

This clone occurred once. It lacks a known antigen. Per-base quality was not reported, and no clone a single base away is much larger than it. According to the germline V gene, CDR1 reads SGHRS and CDR2 reads YFSETQ. Including the terminal cysteine and phenylalanine, the CDR3 comprises 14 residues. The DNA shown is the 42-base CDR3, in frame from base 1. V lost 4 bases and J lost 2 bases; the stretch between them is 12 bases long. The time point tag for this specimen amounts to: cells obtained before transplantation from donor or recipient. CD3+CD4+ and CD3+CD8+ populations were FACS-sorted from unstimulated pre-transplant donor and recipient cells taken from spleen or lymph nodes.

This receptor chain uses TRBV5-1 and TRBJ1-2; a tentative D match to TRBD1 spans 6 bases. The sequencing used unstimulated CD4+ T cells sorted from spleen or lymph node cells, collected before intestinal transplant. This sequence was found in a human donor who received an intestinal transplant. The CDR3 in this case is CASSAAQGNYGYTF. The nucleotide sequence is given as TGCGCCAGCAGCGCGGCGCAGGGGAACTATGGCTACACCTTC. Here the CDR3 is joined to the reference TRBV5-1 and TRBJ1-2 genes, and the full variable domain is: KAGVTQTPRYLIKTRGQQVTLSCSPISGHRSVSWYQQTPGQGLQFLFEYFSETQRNKGNFPGRFSGRQFSNSRSEMNVSTLELGDSALYLCASSAAQGNYGYTFGSGTRLTVV.